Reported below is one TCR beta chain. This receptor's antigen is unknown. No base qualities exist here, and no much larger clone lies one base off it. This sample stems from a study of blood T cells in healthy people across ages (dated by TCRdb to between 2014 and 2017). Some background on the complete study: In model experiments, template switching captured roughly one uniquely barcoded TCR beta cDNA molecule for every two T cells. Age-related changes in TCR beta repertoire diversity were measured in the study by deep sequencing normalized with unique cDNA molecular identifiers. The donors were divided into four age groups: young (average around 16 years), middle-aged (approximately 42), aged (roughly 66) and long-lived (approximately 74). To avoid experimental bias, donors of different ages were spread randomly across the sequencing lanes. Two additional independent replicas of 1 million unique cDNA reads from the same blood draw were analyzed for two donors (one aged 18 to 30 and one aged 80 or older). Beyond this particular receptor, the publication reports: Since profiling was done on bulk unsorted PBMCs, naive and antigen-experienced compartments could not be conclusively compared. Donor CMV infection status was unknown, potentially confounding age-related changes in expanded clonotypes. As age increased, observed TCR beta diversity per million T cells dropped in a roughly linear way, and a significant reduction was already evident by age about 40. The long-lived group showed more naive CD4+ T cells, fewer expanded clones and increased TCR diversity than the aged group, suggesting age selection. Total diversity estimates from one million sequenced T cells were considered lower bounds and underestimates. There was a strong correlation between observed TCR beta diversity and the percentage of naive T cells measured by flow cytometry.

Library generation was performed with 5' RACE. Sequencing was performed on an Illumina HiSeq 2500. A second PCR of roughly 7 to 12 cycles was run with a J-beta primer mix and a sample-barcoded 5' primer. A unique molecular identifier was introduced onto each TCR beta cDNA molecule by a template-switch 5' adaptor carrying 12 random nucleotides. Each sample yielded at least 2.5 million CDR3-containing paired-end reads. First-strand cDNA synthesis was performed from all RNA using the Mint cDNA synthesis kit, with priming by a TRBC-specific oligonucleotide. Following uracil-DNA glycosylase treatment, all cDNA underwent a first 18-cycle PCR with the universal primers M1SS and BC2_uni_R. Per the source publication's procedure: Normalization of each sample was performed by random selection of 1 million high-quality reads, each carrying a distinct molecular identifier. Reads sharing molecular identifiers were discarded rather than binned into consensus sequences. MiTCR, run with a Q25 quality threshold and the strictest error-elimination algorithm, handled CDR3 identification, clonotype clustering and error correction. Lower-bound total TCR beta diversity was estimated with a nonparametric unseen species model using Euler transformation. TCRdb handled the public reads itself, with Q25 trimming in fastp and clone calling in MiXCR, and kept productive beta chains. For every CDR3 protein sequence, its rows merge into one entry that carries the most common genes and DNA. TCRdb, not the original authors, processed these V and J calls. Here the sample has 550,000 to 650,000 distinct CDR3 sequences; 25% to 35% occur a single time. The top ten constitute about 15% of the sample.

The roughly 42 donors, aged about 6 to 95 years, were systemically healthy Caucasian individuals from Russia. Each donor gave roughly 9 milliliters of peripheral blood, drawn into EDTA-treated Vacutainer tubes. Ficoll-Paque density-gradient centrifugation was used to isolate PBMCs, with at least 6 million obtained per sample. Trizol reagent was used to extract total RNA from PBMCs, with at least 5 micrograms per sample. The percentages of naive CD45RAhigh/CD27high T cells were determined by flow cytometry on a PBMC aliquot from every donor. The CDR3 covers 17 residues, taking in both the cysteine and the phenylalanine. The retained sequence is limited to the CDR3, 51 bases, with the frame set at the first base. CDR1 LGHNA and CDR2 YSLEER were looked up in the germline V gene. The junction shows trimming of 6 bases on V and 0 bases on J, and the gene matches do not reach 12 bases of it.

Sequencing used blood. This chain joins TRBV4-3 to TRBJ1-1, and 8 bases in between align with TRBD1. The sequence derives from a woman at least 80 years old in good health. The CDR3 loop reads CASRRRATGVMNTEAFF. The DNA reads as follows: TGCGCCAGCAGGCGGAGGGCGACAGGGGTAATGAACACTGAAGCTTTCTTT.